A single sample gave rise to the 18 T cell receptor beta chains below, sequenced in a study of T-cell reconstitution after alpha-beta-depleted transplantation in children. Unique molecular identifiers were incorporated during preparation of the TCRbeta library. TCRdb recomputed calls from the PCR reads with MiXCR, one row per CDR3 protein. The table records 640,000 or so distinct CDR3 sequences, 16% of them present only once. The sample in question was PBMCs from the stem cell graft donor, obtained from the stem cell graft. These TCRs come from a human donor who donated a stem cell graft to a child with acute myeloid leukemia.

The chain couples TRBV6-1 to TRBJ2-6, with TRBD1 matching 8 bases. Per germline, CDR1 MNHNS and CDR2 SASEGT. This CDR3 has 16 amino acids. V dropped 8 bases and J dropped 1; count of bases not matched to a gene: 7. CDR3 sequence reads: CASRRDRKSGANVLTF. Written as DNA, the CDR3 is TGTGCCAGCCGCCGGGACAGGAAGTCTGGGGCCAACGTCCTGACTTTC.

In this sample, this clonotype turned up many times. The chain uses TRBV20-1 and TRBJ1-5; 7 nucleotides agree with TRBD1. Unmatched junction bases numbered 13, after V lost 3 bases and J lost 5 bases. Germline CDR1 and CDR2: DFQATT and SNEGSKA (reference sequence). This CDR3 is built from 16 residues. CDR3 bases: TGCAGTGCTAGTCGCTACCGACAGGGACCTGATCAGCCCCAGCATTTT. This codes for CSASRYRQGPDQPQHF.

This clonotype has a count of ten or more. The chain uses TRBV9 and TRBJ1-2; tentative D call: TRBD1 (5 bases). CDR1 and CDR2 from the germline V gene are SGDLS and YYNGEE. Trimming cost V 3 bases and J 6 bases, with 21 bases left between them. The CDR3 totals 16 residues. The CDR3 loop reads CASSGEPGSFRNGYTF. CDR3 coding DNA: TGTGCCAGCAGCGGAGAGCCAGGGTCATTCAGAAATGGCTACACCTTC.

This clonotype was counted a few times. The chain carries TRBV12-3 or TRBV12-4 and TRBJ2-7, with D hard to call. V lost 5 bases to trimming and J lost 3 bases, with 11 bases between them. The CDR3 is made up of 13 amino acids. CDR3 sequence (DNA): TGTGCCAGCAGTCTTTTTGGGAACTACGAGCAGTACGTC. It is translated as CASSLFGNYEQYV.

The CDR3 spells CSASALSGVGETQYF. DNA for the CDR3: TGCAGTGCTAGCGCGTTGAGCGGGGTTGGAGAGACCCAGTACTTC. The chain uses TRBV20-1 and TRBJ2-5; TRBD2 aligns across 7 bases. In germline, CDR1 is DFQATT, CDR2 SNEGSKA (reference sequence). V was pared by 3 bases and J by 4 bases, with 11 bases of the junction left unmatched. The CDR3 extends over 15 amino acids.

This clonotype has only a few counts. The chain recombines TRBV7-9 with TRBJ1-3; D uncertain. V was shortened by 2 bases and J by 1 base, with 3 bases between the two germline ends. Per germline, CDR1 SEHNR and CDR2 FQNEAQ (reference sequence). The CDR3 has 13 amino acids. CDR3 protein: CASSLKSGNTIYF. CDR3 coding DNA: TGTGCCAGCAGCTTAAAGTCTGGAAACACCATATATTTT.

A few counts support this clonotype. CDR3 residues: CASSFPRTRDRAYEQYF. The CDR3 DNA reads TGTGCCAGCAGCTTTCCACGGACCCGGGACAGAGCCTACGAGCAGTACTTC. The genes are TRBV7-3 and TRBJ2-7, with 7 positions matching TRBD1. Trimming took 3 bases from V and 2 from J; bases not matched to a gene: 13. Germline lookup yields CDR1 SGHTA and CDR2 FQGTGA. There are 17 residues in the CDR3.

This chain connects TRBV21-1 to TRBJ1-4; TRBD1 is the table's D call, not checked against the DNA. TRBV21-1 is given as a pseudogene. This CDR3 region has 16 residues. CDR3 residues: CASSKVGTGFFEKLFF. Written as DNA, the CDR3 is TGTGCCAGCAGCAAAGTTGGGACAGGGTTTTTTGAAAAACTGTTTTTT.

This clonotype has more than one count but fewer than ten. This sequence joins TRBV12-3 or TRBV12-4 and TRBJ2-1, with 8 bases fitting TRBD2. The V gene end was trimmed by 6 bases and the J gene end by 8 bases; junction bases not matched to a gene: 12. CDR3 length: 15 residues. CDR3 in amino acids: CASSPNRGGPHEQFF. CDR3 in DNA: TGTGCCAGCAGCCCGAACCGGGGGGGGCCGCATGAGCAGTTCTTC.

This clonotype has more than one count but fewer than ten. As DNA, the CDR3 is TGTGCCATCAGTGACTTGGGGACTGAGAATTCACCCCTCCACTTT. This gives the protein CAISDLGTENSPLHF. This chain connects TRBV10-3 to TRBJ1-6; D possibly corresponds to TRBD1 (5 bases). Germline CDR1 reads ENHRY; CDR2 reads SYGVKD. The V gene lost 3 bases and the J gene lost 7 bases, with 13 bases spanning the gap. The CDR3 has 15 residues.

The J gene is TRBJ2-1, the V gene TRBV9, with TRBD2 matching over 8 bases. The germline V gene encodes CDR1 SGDLS and CDR2 YYNGEE. The CDR3 has 16 amino acids. Trimming cost V 3 bases and J 0 bases; bases outside gene matches: 5. The CDR3 loop is CASSAGGGSSYNEQFF. The DNA for the CDR3 is TGTGCCAGCAGCGCGGGGGGGGGTAGCTCCTACAATGAGCAGTTCTTC.

The chain combines TRBV6-1 with TRBJ1-6; possibly TRBD1 for D (5 bases). CDR1 is MNHNS and CDR2 is SASEGT in the germline V gene. The CDR3 sequence is 16 residues long. With 5 bases removed from V and 9 bases from J, the gap between germline ends came to 20 bases. This chain's CDR3 is CASSSRDPGGGSPLHF. CDR3 DNA: TGTGCCAGCAGTAGCCGGGACCCCGGAGGTGGTTCACCCCTCCACTTT.

This clonotype was picked up a small number of times. The CDR3 reads CSASKGGGRPQHF. DNA for the CDR3: TGCAGTGCTAGCAAAGGGGGCGGGCGGCCCCAGCATTTT. V and J are TRBV20-1 and TRBJ1-5, with 7 bases lining up with TRBD1. CDR3 length: 13 amino acids. Trimming removed 3 bases from V and 9 bases from J; junction bases left unmatched: 8. Germline V lookup: CDR1 DFQATT, CDR2 SNEGSKA (reference sequence).

This clonotype was observed a handful of times. The chain uses TRBV12-3 or TRBV12-4 and TRBJ2-1; D is unclear. The length of the CDR3 is 13 residues. Trimming took off 5 bases at V and 8 bases at J, with 13 bases between the two ends. The CDR3 is CASSDEFSDEQFF. CDR3 nucleotides: TGTGCCAGCAGTGACGAATTTTCGGATGAGCAGTTCTTC.

This chain uses TRBV7-2 with TRBJ2-4, with 7 bases that match TRBD1. Germline trimming cut 5 bases from V and 3 bases from J; bases unmatched to any gene: 13. The CDR3 length is 17 residues. Per the germline V gene, CDR1 is SGHTA and CDR2 is FQGNSA. The CDR3 nucleotides read TGTGCCAGCAGCCCCAGGGACAGCCCTAGGGACAAAAACATTCAGTACTTC. This translates into CASSPRDSPRDKNIQYF. The whole variable domain, filled in from reference TRBV7-2 and TRBJ2-4, reads GAGVSQSPSNKVTEKGKDVELRCDPISGHTALYWYRQSLGQGLEFLIYFQGNSAPDKSGLPSDRFSAERTGGSVSTLTIQRTQQEDSAVYLCASSPRDSPRDKNIQYFGAGTRLSVL.

This clonotype has at least ten counts. The chain uses TRBV12-3 or TRBV12-4 and TRBJ1-6, with 8 bases fitting TRBD1. The length of the CDR3 is 15 residues. V was pared by 6 bases and J by 8 bases, with 9 bases of the junction left unmatched. CDR3 sequence: CASSLRGTGYSPLHF. The CDR3 nucleotides read TGTGCCAGCAGCCTTCGCGGGACAGGATATTCACCCCTCCACTTT.

This clonotype was detected many times. The V and J genes are TRBV7-2 and TRBJ1-5; D remains ambiguous. Trimming took off 2 bases at V and 10 bases at J, with 9 bases between the two ends. Germline CDR1 reads SGHTA; CDR2 reads FQGNSA. This CDR3 has 12 residues. CDR3 nucleotides: TGTGCCAGCAGCTTAATGGGCTCACCCCAGCATTTT. As protein: CASSLMGSPQHF.

Many counts were recorded for this clonotype. The gene calls are TRBV6-5 and TRBJ1-1; D is unresolved. V gave up 3 bases and J gave up 3 bases, with 11 bases separating them. Germline CDR1 is MNHEY and CDR2 is SVGAGI. The length of the CDR3 is 14 residues. CDR3 coding DNA: TGTGCCAGCAGTTATGCAGGTTCGCACACTGAAGCTTTCTTT. Protein: CASSYAGSHTEAFF.